The sequence of this T cell receptor beta chain was determined in a study of response to subunit inactivated influenza vaccine. TCRdb analysed the RT-PCR reads with MiXCR anew, one entry per CDR3 protein. Among approximately 500,000 distinct CDR3 sequences listed, under 25% were seen once. V gave up 1 base and J gave up 1 base, with 14 bases separating them. Germline CDR1 reads LGHNA; CDR2 reads YSLEER. The CDR3 has 16 residues. These data are also associated with another study on T cells expressing NK-cell markers. That work contributes: The authors generated TCR beta cDNA through 5'RACE template switching with UMIs. Among eight sequenced donors, seven carried HCMV seropositivity while one was seronegative. Several donors' CD3+CD56-NKG2C+ cells were dominated by the same clonotypes.

The sequences come from CD4+ T cells sorted from PBMCs, collected 11 to 12 days after vaccination. This chain connects TRBV4-3 to TRBJ2-7; D may be TRBD1 (5 bases). This receptor was obtained from a man aged 50 to 59 who received an inactivated influenza vaccine. The CDR3 region is CASSQGISRVSYEQYF. The CDR3 nucleotides read TGCGCCAGCAGCCAAGGAATCAGCAGGGTGTCCTACGAGCAGTACTTC.